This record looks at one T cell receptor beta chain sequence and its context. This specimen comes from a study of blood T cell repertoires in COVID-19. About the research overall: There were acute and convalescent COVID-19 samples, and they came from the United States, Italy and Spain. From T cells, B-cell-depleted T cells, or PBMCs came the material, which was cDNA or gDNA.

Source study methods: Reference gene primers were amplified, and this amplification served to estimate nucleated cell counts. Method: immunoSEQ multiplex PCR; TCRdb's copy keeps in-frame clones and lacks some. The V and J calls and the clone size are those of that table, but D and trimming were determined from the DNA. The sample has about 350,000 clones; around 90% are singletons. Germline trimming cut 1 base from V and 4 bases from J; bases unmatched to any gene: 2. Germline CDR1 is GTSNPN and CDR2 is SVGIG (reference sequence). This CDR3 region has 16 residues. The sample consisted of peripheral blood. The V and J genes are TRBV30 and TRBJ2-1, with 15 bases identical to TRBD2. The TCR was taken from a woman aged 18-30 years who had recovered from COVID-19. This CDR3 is CAWSGTSGREYNEQFF. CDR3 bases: TGTGCCTGGAGTGGGACTAGCGGGAGGGAATACAATGAGCAGTTCTTC.